These 20 T cell receptor beta chains originate from one sample sequenced in a study of blood T cell repertoires in COVID-19. Generated by immunoSEQ multiplex PCR, the TCRdb table keeps only in-frame clones and is missing some. The sample has under 200,000 clones, around 87% seen once. The specimen sequenced was peripheral blood. The receptors here all came from a woman between 70 and 85 years old with COVID-19, enrolled during active disease.

This sequence joins TRBV10-3 and TRBJ2-2, with D possibly being TRBD1 (6 bases). Germline V lookup: CDR1 ENHRY, CDR2 SYGVKD. The CDR3 is 16 amino acids. The V and J ends lost 3 bases and 4 bases respectively, with 15 bases between them. The CDR3, as DNA: TGTGCCATCAGTGAAGGGACAAGGGGGAGCACCGGGGAGCTGTTTTTT. This translates into CAISEGTRGSTGELFF.

J is TRBJ2-6 and V is TRBV15; 12 nucleotides align to TRBD2. The CDR3 extends over 18 amino acids. Germline loops: CDR1 LNHNV, CDR2 YYDKDF (reference sequence). V lost 6 bases, J lost 1 base, and 7 bases stayed unmatched. The CDR3 DNA reads as TGTGCCACCAGACCGTGGACTAGCGGGGTATCTGGGGCCAACGTCCTGACTTTC. Translation gives CATRPWTSGVSGANVLTF.

This chain links TRBV5-4 with TRBJ1-2; D is ambiguous. Germline V gene data show CDR1 as SGHNT and CDR2 as YYREEE (reference sequence). CDR3 length: 14 amino acids. V dropped 4 bases and J dropped 2 bases, with 12 bases sitting between them. CDR3 sequence reads: CASSPFEVNYGYTF. The CDR3 DNA is TGTGCCAGCAGCCCCTTCGAGGTCAACTATGGCTACACCTTC.

The genes are TRBV9 and TRBJ1-1; D is uncertain. Germline V gene sequence: CDR1 SGDLS, CDR2 YYNGEE. CDR3 length: 13 residues. V shed 6 bases and J shed 2 bases, with 11 bases lying between them. For the CDR3, the DNA is TGTGCCAGCAACAGAGTTACTAACACTGAAGCTTTCTTT. This translates into CASNRVTNTEAFF.

J is TRBJ2-5 and V is TRBV7-9; weak D call: TRBD1 (5 bases). Germline V gives CDR1 SEHNR, CDR2 FQNEAQ (reference sequence). Trimming shortened V by 0 bases and J by 2 bases, and 7 bases separated the two germline ends. The CDR3 is 14 amino acids. CDR3 protein: CASSLAKGQETQYF. The CDR3 coding sequence is TGTGCCAGCAGCTTAGCGAAGGGGCAAGAGACCCAGTACTTC.

This rearrangement joins TRBV2 to TRBJ2-7, with TRBD2 identical over 7 bases. The CDR3 contains 15 residues. The germline V gene encodes CDR1 SNHLY and CDR2 FYNNEI. V trimming: 11 bases; J trimming: 2 bases; junction bases outside the gene matches: 15. CDR3 sequence: CAGKMGGSGPYEQYF. DNA for the CDR3: TGTGCCGGAAAAATGGGGGGGTCCGGCCCCTACGAGCAGTACTTC. Drawing the rest from reference TRBV2 and TRBJ2-7, the complete variable domain is EPEVTQTPSHQVTQMGQEVILRCVPISNHLYFYWYRQILGQKVEFLVSFYNNEISEKSEIFDDQFSVERPDGSNFTLKIRSTKLEDSAMYFCAGKMGGSGPYEQYFGPGTRLTVT.

The gene calls are TRBV5-1 and TRBJ2-5; D possibly corresponds to TRBD2 (5 bases). This CDR3 spans 17 amino acids. V lost 0 bases and J 5 bases, leaving 20 bases between the germline ends. Germline CDR1 reads SGHRS; CDR2 reads YFSETQ. The CDR3: CASSLVGSRNRGETQYF. The CDR3 DNA reads TGCGCCAGCAGCTTGGTCGGTTCCAGGAACCGCGGGGAGACCCAGTACTTC. Supplemented by reference TRBV5-1 and TRBJ2-5, the full variable domain reads KAGVTQTPRYLIKTRGQQVTLSCSPISGHRSVSWYQQTPGQGLQFLFEYFSETQRNKGNFPGRFSGRQFSNSRSEMNVSTLELGDSALYLCASSLVGSRNRGETQYFGPGTRLLVL.

The rearrangement uses TRBV28 and TRBJ2-5; possibly TRBD1 for D (5 bases). From germline, CDR1 is MDHEN and CDR2 SYDVKM. Deletions cut 3 bases from V and 3 bases from J, with 14 bases between. The CDR3 consists of 15 residues. DNA for the CDR3: TGTGCCAGCAGTTTTCAAGGGAAAGGGGAAGAGACCCAGTACTTC. Translated: CASSFQGKGEETQYF.

This chain's CDR3 is CASSIAGQGATYEQYF. As DNA, the CDR3 is TGTGCCAGTAGTATAGCCGGACAGGGGGCCACCTACGAGCAGTACTTC. The chain has TRBV19 and TRBJ2-7; TRBD1 agrees at 11 bases. Germline values: CDR1 LNHDA, CDR2 SQIVND (reference sequence). V lost 1 base to trimming and J lost 2 bases; unmatched junction nucleotides: 4. The CDR3 is made up of 16 amino acids. Full variable domain (rest looked up from reference TRBV19 and TRBJ2-7): DGGITQSPKYLFRKEGQNVTLSCEQNLNHDAMYWYRQDPGQGLRLIYYSQIVNDFQKGDIAEGYSVSREKKESFPLTVTSAQKNPTAFYLCASSIAGQGATYEQYFGPGTRLTVT.

The chain recombines TRBV18 with TRBJ2-2; 7 bases agree with TRBD2. The germline V gene encodes CDR1 KGHSH and CDR2 LQKENI. The V gene end was trimmed by 0 bases and the J gene end by 4 bases; junction bases not matched to a gene: 5. The CDR3 is 16 amino acids. The CDR3 nucleotides are TGTGCCAGCTCACCACCGGGGCGGGGGATCACCGGGGAGCTGTTTTTT. This translates into CASSPPGRGITGELFF.

The chain employs TRBV30 and TRBJ1-3, with TRBD1 matching 12 bases. The length of the CDR3 is 16 residues. Germline loops: CDR1 GTSNPN, CDR2 SVGIG (reference sequence). V trimming: 7 bases; J trimming: 0 bases; junction bases outside the gene matches: 7. CDR3 DNA sequence: TGTGCCTCTTCCGGGACAGGGGGCCTCTCTGGAAACACCATATATTTT. It translates to CASSGTGGLSGNTIYF.

This chain links TRBV10-1 with TRBJ1-5; tentatively, D is TRBD1 (6 bases). The ends were cut back, 10 bases at V and 0 bases at J, with 10 bases in the middle. Germline lookup yields CDR1 WNHNN and CDR2 SYGVQD (reference sequence). This CDR3 is 13 amino acids long. The CDR3 protein is CATGENSNQPQHF. Here the CDR3 DNA reads TGCGCCACAGGGGAAAATAGCAATCAGCCCCAGCATTTT.

This CDR3 is CASSFDPGSLSSYEQYF. The CDR3 nucleotides are TGTGCCAGCAGTTTTGACCCGGGAAGCCTAAGCTCCTACGAGCAGTACTTC. The J gene is TRBJ2-7, the V gene TRBV27; perhaps TRBD2 as D (5 bases). The V gene lost 3 bases and the J gene lost 0 bases, with 18 bases spanning the gap. The CDR3 runs 17 residues. Germline V gene data show CDR1 as MNHEY and CDR2 as SMNVEV (reference sequence).

This chain uses TRBV5-4 with TRBJ2-7; the match to TRBD1 covers 8 bases. CDR3 size: 14 residues. Germline CDR1 SGHNT, CDR2 YYREEE (reference sequence). J gave up 2 bases and V 4 bases, and 5 bases lay outside the gene matches. The CDR3 region is CASSPGTGTYEQYF. DNA of the CDR3: TGTGCCAGCAGCCCCGGGACAGGCACCTACGAGCAGTACTTC.

This clone was picked up one time. The chain employs TRBV7-2 and TRBJ2-1, with 8 nucleotides matching TRBD1. CDR3 length: 15 residues. The germline V gene encodes CDR1 SGHTA and CDR2 FQGNSA. V lost 6 bases, J lost 3 bases, and 7 bases stayed unmatched. In DNA form, the CDR3 reads TGTGCCAGCAGTGTTAGACAGGGGATCTACAATGAGCAGTTCTTC. This translates into CASSVRQGIYNEQFF.

The rearrangement joins TRBV28 to TRBJ1-6; D remains ambiguous. CDR3 length equals 19 residues. In germline, CDR1 is MDHEN, CDR2 SYDVKM. Between the trimmed V and J ends, which lost 1 base and 0 bases, there was a span of 16 bases. Here the CDR3 reads CASSLSGGHGSSYNSPLHF. CDR3 coding DNA: TGTGCCAGCAGTTTATCGGGCGGTCATGGGAGCTCCTATAATTCACCCCTCCACTTT. The entire variable domain, with the rest obtained from reference TRBV28 and TRBJ1-6, is as follows: DVKVTQSSRYLVKRTGEKVFLECVQDMDHENMFWYRQDPGLGLRLIYFSYDVKMKEKGDIPEGYSVSREKKERFSLILESASTNQTSMYLCASSLSGGHGSSYNSPLHFGNGTRLTVT.

The genes are TRBV7-2 and TRBJ2-3; the D gene is possibly TRBD2 (6 bases). Trimming pared 1 base from V and 1 base from J, leaving 9 bases between. The CDR3 length is 15 residues. Germline V lookup: CDR1 SGHTA, CDR2 FQGNSA. CDR3 region: CASSLGGVRTDTQYF. For the CDR3, the DNA is TGTGCCAGCAGCTTAGGGGGGGTTCGCACAGATACGCAGTATTTT.

The gene calls are TRBV18 and TRBJ2-7; 7 bases fit TRBD2. Germline V gene lookup returns CDR1 KGHSH and CDR2 LQKENI. With 0 bases clipped from V and 3 bases from J, the junction kept 11 bases outside the gene matches. The CDR3 runs to 17 residues. The CDR3 sequence is CASSPPGGIRSHYEQYF. CDR3 DNA: TGTGCCAGCTCACCACCGGGAGGGATTCGTTCACACTACGAGCAGTACTTC.

The V gene is TRBV4-1, the J gene TRBJ1-4, with 11 bases identical to TRBD1. CDR1 MGHRA and CDR2 YSYEKL come from the germline V gene. V lost 4 bases and J lost 7; bases outside the gene matches: 5. This CDR3 contains 15 residues. Here the CDR3 DNA reads TGCGCCAGCAGCCGAGAGGGACAGGGGGGTGAAAAACTGTTTTTT. Protein product: CASSREGQGGEKLFF.

This rearrangement joins TRBV5-4 to TRBJ2-5; 10 nucleotides agree with TRBD2. J lost 5 bases, V lost 0 bases, and 4 bases had no gene match. Germline V CDR1 and CDR2: SGHNT, YYREEE (reference sequence). The CDR3 has 15 amino acids. The CDR3 region is CASSLVLAGDETQYF. The CDR3 nucleotides are TGTGCCAGCAGCTTGGTTCTAGCGGGGGACGAGACCCAGTACTTC.